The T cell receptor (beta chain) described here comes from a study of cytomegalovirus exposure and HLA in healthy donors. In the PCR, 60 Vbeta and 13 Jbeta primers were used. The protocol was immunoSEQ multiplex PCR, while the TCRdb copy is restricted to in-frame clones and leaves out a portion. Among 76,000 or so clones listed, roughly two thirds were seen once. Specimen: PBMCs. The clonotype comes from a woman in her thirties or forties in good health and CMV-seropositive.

The chain's CDR3 is CASSLVPETEAFF. The CDR3 nucleotides are TGTGCCAGCAGCTTAGTTCCGGAGACTGAAGCTTTCTTT. The V gene is TRBV11-3, the J gene TRBJ1-1; D unclear. Germline V gene sequence: CDR1 SGHNT, CDR2 YENEEA. The CDR3 consists of 13 residues. Trimming cost V 1 base and J 5 bases, with 8 bases left between them.